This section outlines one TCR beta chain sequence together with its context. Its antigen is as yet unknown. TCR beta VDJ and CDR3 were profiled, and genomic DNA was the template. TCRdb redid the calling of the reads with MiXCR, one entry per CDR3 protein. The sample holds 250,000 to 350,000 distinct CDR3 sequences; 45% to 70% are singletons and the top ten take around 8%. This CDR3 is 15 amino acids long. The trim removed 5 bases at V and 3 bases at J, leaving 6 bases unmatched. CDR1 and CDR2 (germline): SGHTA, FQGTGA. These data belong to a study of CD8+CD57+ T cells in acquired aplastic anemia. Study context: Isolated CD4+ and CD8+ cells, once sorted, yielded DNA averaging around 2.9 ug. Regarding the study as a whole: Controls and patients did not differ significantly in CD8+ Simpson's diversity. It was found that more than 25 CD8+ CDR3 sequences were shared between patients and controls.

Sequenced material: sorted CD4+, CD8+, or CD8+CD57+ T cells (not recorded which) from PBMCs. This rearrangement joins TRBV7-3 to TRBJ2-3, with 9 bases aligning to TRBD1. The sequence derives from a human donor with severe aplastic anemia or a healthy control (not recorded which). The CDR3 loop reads CASSRQGGDTDTQYF. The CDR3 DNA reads TGTGCCAGCAGCCGACAGGGGGGTGATACAGATACGCAGTATTTT.